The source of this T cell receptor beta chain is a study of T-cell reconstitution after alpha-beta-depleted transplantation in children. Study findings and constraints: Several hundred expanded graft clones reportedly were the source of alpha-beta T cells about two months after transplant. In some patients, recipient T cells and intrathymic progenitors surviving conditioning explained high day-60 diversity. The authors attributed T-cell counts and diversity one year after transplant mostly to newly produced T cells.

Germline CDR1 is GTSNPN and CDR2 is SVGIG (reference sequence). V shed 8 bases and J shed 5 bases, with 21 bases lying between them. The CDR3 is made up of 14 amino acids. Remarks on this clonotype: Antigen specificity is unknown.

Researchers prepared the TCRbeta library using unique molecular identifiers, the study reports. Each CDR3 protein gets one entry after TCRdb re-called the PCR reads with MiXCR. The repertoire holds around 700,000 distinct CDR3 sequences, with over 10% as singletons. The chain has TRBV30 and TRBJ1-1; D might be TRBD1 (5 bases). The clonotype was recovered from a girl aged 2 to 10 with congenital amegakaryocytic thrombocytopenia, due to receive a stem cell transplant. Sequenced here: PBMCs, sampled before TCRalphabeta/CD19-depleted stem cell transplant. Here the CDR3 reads CARFPGGDKTEAFF. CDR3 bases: TGTGCCCGTTTCCCCGGGGGTGATAAAACTGAAGCTTTCTTT.